This T cell receptor beta chain was captured in a study of blood T cells in healthy people across ages. Study outcomes and limitations: Without sorted subsets, naive and antigen-experienced compartments could not be conclusively compared. In long-lived donors, naive CD4+ cell counts and diversity exceeded those of aged donors.

Worth noting for this clonotype: Its specificity is not known.

Primed by a sample-barcoded 5' primer and a J-beta primer mix, a second PCR proceeded for about 7 to 11 cycles. TCRdb analysed the 5' RACE reads with MiXCR anew, one entry per CDR3 protein. The data contain hundreds of thousands of distinct CDR3 sequences, about 30% of them seen just once; the ten biggest clones take up 15% to 17%. The receptor was derived from a woman of 80 years or more in good health. The material sequenced was blood.

The CDR3 here is CASSSGNGANVWTF. CDR3 DNA sequence: TGCGCCAGCAGCTCAGGGAATGGGGCCAACGTCTGGACTTTC. The V and J genes are TRBV5-1 and TRBJ2-6, with a weak D call TRBD1 (5 bases). The germline V gene encodes CDR1 SGHRS and CDR2 YFSETQ. Trimming left V 3 bases short and J 18 bases short, with 22 bases between. CDR3 size: 14 residues.